This TCR beta chain was identified in a study of shared clonotypes between healthy human individuals. This clone occurred a few times. CDR3 length: 15 amino acids. The trim removed 3 bases at V and 2 bases at J, leaving 5 bases unmatched. CDR1 is MGHRA, CDR2 YSYEKL, per germline. Profiling relied on immunoSEQ multiplex PCR, and the TCRdb table lists in-frame clones only, not all of them. The sample lists 90,000 to 120,000 clones, approximately 70% occurring once. The clonotype comes from a woman younger than 45 in good health. Sequenced input: memory CD8+ T cells sorted from blood. Sample subset: CD45RO+ cells pooled with CCR7-negative TemRA cells. The rearrangement joins TRBV4-1 to TRBJ2-3, with 7 bases that match TRBD2. In nucleotides, the CDR3 is TGCGCCAGCAGCCAGGGCGGGAGCCCCACAGATACGCAGTATTTT. It encodes CASSQGGSPTDTQYF.